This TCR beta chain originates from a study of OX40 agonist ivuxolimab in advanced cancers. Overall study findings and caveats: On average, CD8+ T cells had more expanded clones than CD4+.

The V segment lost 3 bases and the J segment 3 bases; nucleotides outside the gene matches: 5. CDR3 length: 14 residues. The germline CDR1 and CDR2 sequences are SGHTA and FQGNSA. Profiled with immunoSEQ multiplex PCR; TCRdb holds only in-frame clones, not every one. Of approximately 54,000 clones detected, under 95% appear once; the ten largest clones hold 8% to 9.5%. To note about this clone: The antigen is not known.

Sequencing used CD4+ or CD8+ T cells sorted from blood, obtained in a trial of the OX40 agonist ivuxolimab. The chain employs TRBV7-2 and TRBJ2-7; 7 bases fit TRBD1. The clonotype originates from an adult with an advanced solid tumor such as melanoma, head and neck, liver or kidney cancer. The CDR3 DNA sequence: TGTGCCAGCAGCTTCACAGGGGATAACTACGAGCAGTACTTC. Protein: CASSFTGDNYEQYF.